This TCR beta chain is drawn from a study of blood T cell repertoires in COVID-19. On the study more broadly: Collection of acute and convalescent COVID-19 samples took place in the United States, Italy and Spain. In each case, the material was cDNA or gDNA derived from T cells, B-cell-depleted T cells, or PBMCs.

Germline V gives CDR1 SNHLY, CDR2 FYNNEI. The V end lost 6 bases, the J end lost 4 bases, and 13 bases lay between the germline ends. This CDR3 is 15 amino acids long. Authors' data handling: Estimated nucleated cell counts came from reference gene primer amplification. TCRdb's table, derived via immunoSEQ multiplex PCR, lists solely in-frame clones and lacks some. V and J calls and clone size come straight from that table; D and trimming were deduced from the DNA. The sample includes 110,000 or so clones, approximately 80% of them seen just once. Sequenced sample: peripheral blood. This TCR was sampled from a woman older than 75 with acute or convalescent COVID-19. The chain combines TRBV2 with TRBJ2-6; maybe TRBD1 (6 bases). The CDR3 spells CASSGQPLGANVLTF. CDR3 DNA sequence: TGTGCCAGCAGCGGACAGCCACTGGGGGCCAACGTCCTGACTTTC. The variable domain in full, completed from reference TRBV2 and TRBJ2-6, reads EPEVTQTPSHQVTQMGQEVILRCVPISNHLYFYWYRQILGQKVEFLVSFYNNEISEKSEIFDDQFSVERPDGSNFTLKIRSTKLEDSAMYFCASSGQPLGANVLTFGAGSRLTVL.